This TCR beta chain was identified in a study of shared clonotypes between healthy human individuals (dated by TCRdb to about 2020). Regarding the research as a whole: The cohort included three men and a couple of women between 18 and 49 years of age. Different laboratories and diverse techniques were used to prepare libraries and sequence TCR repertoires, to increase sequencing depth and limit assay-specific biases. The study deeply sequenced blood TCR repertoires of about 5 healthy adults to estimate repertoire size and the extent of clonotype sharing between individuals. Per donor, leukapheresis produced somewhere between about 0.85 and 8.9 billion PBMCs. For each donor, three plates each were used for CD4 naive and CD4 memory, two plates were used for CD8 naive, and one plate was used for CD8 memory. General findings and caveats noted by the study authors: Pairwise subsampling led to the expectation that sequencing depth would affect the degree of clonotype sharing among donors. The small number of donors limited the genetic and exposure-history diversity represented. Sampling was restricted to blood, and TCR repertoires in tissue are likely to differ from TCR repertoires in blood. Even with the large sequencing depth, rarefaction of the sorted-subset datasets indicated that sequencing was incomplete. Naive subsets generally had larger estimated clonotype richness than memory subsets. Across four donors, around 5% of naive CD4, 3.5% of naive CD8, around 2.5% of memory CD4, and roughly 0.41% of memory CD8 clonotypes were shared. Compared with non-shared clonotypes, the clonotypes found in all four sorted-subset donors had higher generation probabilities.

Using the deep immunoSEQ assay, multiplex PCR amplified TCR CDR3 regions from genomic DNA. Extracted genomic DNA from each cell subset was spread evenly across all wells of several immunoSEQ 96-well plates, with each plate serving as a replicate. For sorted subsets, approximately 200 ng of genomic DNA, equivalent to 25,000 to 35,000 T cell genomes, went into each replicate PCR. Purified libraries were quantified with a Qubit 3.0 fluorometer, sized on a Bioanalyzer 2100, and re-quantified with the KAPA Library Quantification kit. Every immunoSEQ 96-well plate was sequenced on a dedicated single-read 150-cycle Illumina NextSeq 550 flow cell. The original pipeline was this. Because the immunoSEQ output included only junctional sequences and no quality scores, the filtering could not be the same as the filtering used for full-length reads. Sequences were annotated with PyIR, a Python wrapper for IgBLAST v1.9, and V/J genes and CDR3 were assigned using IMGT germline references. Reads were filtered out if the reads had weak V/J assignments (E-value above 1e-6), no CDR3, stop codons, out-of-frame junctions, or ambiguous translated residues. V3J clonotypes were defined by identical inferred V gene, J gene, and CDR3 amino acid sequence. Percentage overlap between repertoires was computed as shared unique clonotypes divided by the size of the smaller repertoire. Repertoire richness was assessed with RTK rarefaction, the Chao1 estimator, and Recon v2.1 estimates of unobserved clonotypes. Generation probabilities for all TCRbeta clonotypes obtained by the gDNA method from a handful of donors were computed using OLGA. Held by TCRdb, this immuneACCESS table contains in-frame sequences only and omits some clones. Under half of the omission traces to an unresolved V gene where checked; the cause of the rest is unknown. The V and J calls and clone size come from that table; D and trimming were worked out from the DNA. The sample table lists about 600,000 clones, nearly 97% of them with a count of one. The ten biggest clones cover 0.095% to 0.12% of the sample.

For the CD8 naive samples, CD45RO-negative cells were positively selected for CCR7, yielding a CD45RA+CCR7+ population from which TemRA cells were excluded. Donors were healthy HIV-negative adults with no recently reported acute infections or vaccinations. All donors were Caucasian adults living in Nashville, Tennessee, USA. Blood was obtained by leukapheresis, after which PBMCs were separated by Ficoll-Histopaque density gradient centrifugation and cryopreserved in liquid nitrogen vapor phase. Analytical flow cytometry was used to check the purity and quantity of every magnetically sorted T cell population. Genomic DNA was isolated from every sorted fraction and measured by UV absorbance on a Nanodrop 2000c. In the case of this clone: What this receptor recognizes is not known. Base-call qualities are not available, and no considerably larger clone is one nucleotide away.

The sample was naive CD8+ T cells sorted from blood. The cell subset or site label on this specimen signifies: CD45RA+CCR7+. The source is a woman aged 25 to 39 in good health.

The nucleotide sequence reads TGTGCCAGCAGCCAAGGGACTAGCGGGACAGTATATACCTACAATGAGCAGTTCTTC. It encodes CASSQGTSGTVYTYNEQFF. The V and J genes are TRBV14 and TRBJ2-1; 12 of the junction bases match TRBD2. The germline V gene sets CDR1 to SGHDN and CDR2 to FVKESK. Measured from the cysteine to the phenylalanine, the CDR3 is 19 residues long. Of the read, only the CDR3 DNA is kept; its 57 bases are in frame from base 1. Trimming takes 1 base off V and 2 bases off J; junction bases not matched to a gene: 9. The CDR3, completed at both ends by the reference TRBV14 and TRBJ2-1 genes, gives the full variable domain EAGVTQFPSHSVIEKGQTVTLRCDPISGHDNLYWYRRVMGKEIKFLLHFVKESKQDESGMPNNRFLAERTGGTYSTLKVQPAELEDSGVYFCASSQGTSGTVYTYNEQFFGPGTRLTVL.